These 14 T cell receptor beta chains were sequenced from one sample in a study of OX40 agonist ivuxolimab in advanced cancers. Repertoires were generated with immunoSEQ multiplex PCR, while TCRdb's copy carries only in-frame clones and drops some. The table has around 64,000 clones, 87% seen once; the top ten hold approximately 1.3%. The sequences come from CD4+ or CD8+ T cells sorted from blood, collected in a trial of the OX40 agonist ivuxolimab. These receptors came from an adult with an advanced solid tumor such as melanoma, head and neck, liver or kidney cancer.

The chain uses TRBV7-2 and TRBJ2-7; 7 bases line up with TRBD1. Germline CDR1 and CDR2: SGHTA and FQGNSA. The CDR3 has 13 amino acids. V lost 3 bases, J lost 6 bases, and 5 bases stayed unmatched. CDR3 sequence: CASSFGQGVEQYF. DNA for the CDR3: TGTGCCAGCAGCTTTGGCCAGGGGGTCGAGCAGTACTTC.

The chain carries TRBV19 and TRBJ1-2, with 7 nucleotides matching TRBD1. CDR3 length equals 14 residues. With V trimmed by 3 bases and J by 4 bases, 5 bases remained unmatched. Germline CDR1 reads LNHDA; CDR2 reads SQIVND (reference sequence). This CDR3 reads CASSIPGTAYGYTF. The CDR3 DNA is TGTGCCAGTAGTATCCCCGGGACAGCCTATGGCTACACCTTC.

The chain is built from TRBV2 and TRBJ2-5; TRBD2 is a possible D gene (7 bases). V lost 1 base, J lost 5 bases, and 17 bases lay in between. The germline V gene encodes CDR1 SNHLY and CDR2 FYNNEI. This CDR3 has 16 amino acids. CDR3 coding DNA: TGTGCCAGCAGTGAAGACGCCGGGGGGCGTCGGGAGACCCAGTACTTC. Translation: CASSEDAGGRRETQYF.

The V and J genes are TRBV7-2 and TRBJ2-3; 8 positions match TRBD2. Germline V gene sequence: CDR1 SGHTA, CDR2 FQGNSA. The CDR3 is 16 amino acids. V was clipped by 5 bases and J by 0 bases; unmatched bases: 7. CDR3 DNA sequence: TGTGCCAGCAGCGGCTTTAGCGGGATGAGCACAGATACGCAGTATTTT. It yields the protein CASSGFSGMSTDTQYF.

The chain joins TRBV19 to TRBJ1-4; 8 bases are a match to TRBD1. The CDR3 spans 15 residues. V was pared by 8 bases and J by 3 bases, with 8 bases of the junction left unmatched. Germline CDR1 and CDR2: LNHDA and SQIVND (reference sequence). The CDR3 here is CASGDRQGPNEKLFF. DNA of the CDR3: TGTGCCAGTGGGGACCGACAGGGGCCTAATGAAAAACTGTTTTTT.

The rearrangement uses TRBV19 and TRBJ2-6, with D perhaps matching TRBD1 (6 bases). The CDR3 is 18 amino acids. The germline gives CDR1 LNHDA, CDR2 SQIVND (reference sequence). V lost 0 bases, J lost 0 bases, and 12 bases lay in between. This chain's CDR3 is CASSIDRDIFSGANVLTF. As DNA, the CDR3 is TGTGCCAGTAGTATAGACCGGGACATATTCTCTGGGGCCAACGTCCTGACTTTC.

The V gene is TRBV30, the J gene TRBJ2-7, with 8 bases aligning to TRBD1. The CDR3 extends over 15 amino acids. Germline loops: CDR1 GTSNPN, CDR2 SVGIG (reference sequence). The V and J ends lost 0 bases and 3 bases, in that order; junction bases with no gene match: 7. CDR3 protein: CAWSVSGTGRYEQYF. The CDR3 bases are TGTGCCTGGAGTGTCTCCGGGACAGGTCGCTACGAGCAGTACTTC.

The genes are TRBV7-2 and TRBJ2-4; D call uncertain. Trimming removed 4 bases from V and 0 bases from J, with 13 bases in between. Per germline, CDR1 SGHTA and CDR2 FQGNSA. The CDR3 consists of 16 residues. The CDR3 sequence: CASSSPENLAKNIQYF. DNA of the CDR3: TGTGCCAGCAGCTCCCCAGAGAATCTAGCCAAAAACATTCAGTACTTC.

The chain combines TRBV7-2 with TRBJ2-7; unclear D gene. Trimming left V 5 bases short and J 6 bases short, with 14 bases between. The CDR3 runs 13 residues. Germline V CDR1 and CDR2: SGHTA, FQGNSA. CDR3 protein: CASSPRFSREQYF. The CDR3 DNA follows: TGTGCCAGCAGCCCCCGGTTTAGCCGCGAGCAGTACTTC.

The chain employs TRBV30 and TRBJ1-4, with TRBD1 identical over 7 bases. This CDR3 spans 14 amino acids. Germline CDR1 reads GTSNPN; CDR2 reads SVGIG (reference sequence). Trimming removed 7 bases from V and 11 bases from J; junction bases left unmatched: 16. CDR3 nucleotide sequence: TGTGCCTTTTTCTCCGGGACAGACCCTGGGAAACTGTTTTTT. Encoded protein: CAFFSGTDPGKLFF.

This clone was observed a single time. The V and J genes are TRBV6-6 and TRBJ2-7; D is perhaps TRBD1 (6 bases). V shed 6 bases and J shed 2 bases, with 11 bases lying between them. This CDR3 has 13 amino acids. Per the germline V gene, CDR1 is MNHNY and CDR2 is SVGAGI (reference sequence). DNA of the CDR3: TGTGCCAGCAGACCAGGGGCCACCTACGAGCAGTACTTC. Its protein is CASRPGATYEQYF.

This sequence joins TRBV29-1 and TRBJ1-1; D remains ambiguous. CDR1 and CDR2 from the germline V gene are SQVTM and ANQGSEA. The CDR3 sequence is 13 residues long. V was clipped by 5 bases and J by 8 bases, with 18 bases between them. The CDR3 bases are TGCAGCGTTCAGCGGCAGACCCTCCGAGAAGCTTTCTTT. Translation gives CSVQRQTLREAFF.

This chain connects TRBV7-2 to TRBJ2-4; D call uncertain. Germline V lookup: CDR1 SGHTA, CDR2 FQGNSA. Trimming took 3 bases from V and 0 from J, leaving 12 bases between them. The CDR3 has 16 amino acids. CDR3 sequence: CASSFDTRLAKNIQYF. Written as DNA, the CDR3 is TGTGCCAGCAGCTTTGACACGAGGTTAGCCAAAAACATTCAGTACTTC.

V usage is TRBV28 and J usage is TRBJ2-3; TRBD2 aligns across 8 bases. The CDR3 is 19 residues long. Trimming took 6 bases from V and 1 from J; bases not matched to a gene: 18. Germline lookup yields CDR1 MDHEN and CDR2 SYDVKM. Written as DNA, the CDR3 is TGTGCCAGCAGCTTGTCGCGTGCAGCGGGAGTTCTGGGCACAGATACGCAGTATTTT. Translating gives CASSLSRAAGVLGTDTQYF.